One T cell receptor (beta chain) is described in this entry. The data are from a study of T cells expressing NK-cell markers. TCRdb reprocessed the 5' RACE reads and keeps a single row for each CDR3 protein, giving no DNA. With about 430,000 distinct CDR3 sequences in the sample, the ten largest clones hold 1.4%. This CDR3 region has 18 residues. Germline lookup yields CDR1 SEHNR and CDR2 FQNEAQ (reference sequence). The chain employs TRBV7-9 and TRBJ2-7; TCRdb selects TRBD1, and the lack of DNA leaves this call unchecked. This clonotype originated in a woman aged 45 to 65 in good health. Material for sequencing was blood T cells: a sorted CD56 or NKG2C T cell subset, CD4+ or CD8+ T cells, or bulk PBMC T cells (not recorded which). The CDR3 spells CASSRWTGVTSSSHEQYF. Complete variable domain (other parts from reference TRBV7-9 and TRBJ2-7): DTGVSQNPRHKITKRGQNVTFRCDPISEHNRLYWYRQTLGQGPEFLTYFQNEAQLEKSRLLSDRFSAERPKGSFSTLEIQRTEQGDSAMYLCASSRWTGVTSSSHEQYFGPGTRLTVT.